One sample yielded the 19 T cell receptor beta chains listed below, sequenced in a study of blood T cell repertoires in COVID-19. Here immunoSEQ multiplex PCR was the method, and the copy in TCRdb shows in-frame clones only, minus some. The sample gives approximately 140,000 clones, roughly four fifths of which show up once; under 10% is in the top ten. The sample was peripheral blood. The receptor source for this set is a woman older than 75 in a cohort sampled during active or convalescent COVID-19.

The chain carries TRBV6-2 or TRBV6-3 and TRBJ2-7, with D perhaps matching TRBD2 (6 bases). CDR3 length equals 17 residues. With 8 bases removed from V and 1 base from J, the gap between germline ends came to 24 bases. The germline CDR1 and CDR2 sequences are MNHEY and SVGEGT. The CDR3 sequence is CASRLKPGLESSYEQYV. The DNA of the CDR3 is TGTGCCAGCCGCCTCAAACCGGGACTCGAATCGTCCTACGAGCAGTACGTC.

The chain uses TRBV5-1 and TRBJ1-2; 9 nucleotides line up with TRBD1. CDR3 length: 19 amino acids. CDR1 and CDR2 from the germline V gene are SGHRS and YFSETQ. The V and J ends lost 5 bases and 0 bases, in that order; junction bases with no gene match: 17. The CDR3 DNA sequence: TGCGCCAGCAGTCCCGAGACTGGACAGGGGATCGGCGCTAACTATGGCTACACCTTC. Protein: CASSPETGQGIGANYGYTF.

The chain uses TRBV7-2 and TRBJ1-1; D call uncertain. Germline CDR1 is SGHTA and CDR2 is FQGNSA. The V and J ends lost 4 bases and 1 base respectively, with 19 bases between them. This CDR3 has 17 amino acids. In DNA, the CDR3 is TGTGCCAGCAGCTCCCATAGTTTGTCCGTAAGGAACACTGAAGCTTTCTTT. Protein product: CASSSHSLSVRNTEAFF.

The V call is TRBV11-2, the J call TRBJ1-6; TRBD1 matches at 7 bases. The V segment lost 3 bases and the J segment 0 bases; nucleotides outside the gene matches: 2. The V gene's germline CDR1 is SGHAT and CDR2 FQNNGV. This CDR3 is 16 amino acids long. The CDR3 protein is CASSLTGNSYNSPLHF. Here the CDR3 DNA reads TGTGCCAGCAGCTTGACAGGGAACTCCTATAATTCACCCCTCCACTTT.

In DNA, the CDR3 is TGTGCCAGCAGTCTCGGACATTCCCAACAGCCCCAGCATTTT. Translating gives CASSLGHSQQPQHF. The chain links TRBV6-5 to TRBJ1-5, with a tentative D call TRBD1 (5 bases). The CDR3 runs to 14 residues. V was trimmed by 5 bases and J by 7 bases, leaving 15 bases between them. CDR1 is MNHEY, CDR2 SVGAGI, per germline.

J is TRBJ1-4 and V is TRBV5-6; TRBD1 matches at 8 bases. Germline V lookup: CDR1 SGHDT, CDR2 YYEEEE. V shed 3 bases, J shed 6 bases, and the junction held 4 bases outside the gene matches. The CDR3 loop spans 14 amino acids. The CDR3 here is CASSYGTGDEKLFF. DNA of the CDR3: TGTGCCAGCAGCTACGGGACAGGAGATGAAAAACTGTTTTTT.

The genes are TRBV24-1 and TRBJ2-1; possible D gene TRBD2, 8 bases. CDR3 length equals 15 residues. V lost 5 bases, J lost 4 bases, and 14 bases lay in between. CDR1 is KGHDR and CDR2 is SFDVKD in the germline V gene. The DNA of the CDR3 is TGTGCCACCAGTGCCGCGGGGGGACAGTACAATGAGCAGTTCTTC. It codes for CATSAAGGQYNEQFF.

The CDR3 DNA sequence: TGTGCCAGCAGCCCCCGGGGGGTTAGTCAAGAGACCCAGTACTTC. Encoded protein: CASSPRGVSQETQYF. The gene calls are TRBV4-2 and TRBJ2-5, with 7 nucleotides matching TRBD2. The V and J ends lost 4 bases and 2 bases, in that order; junction bases with no gene match: 7. Germline values: CDR1 LGHNA, CDR2 YNFKEQ. The CDR3 runs to 15 residues.

This chain links TRBV7-2 with TRBJ1-2; D is ambiguous. V lost 3 bases to trimming and J lost 7 bases, with 9 bases between them. Germline V gene sequence: CDR1 SGHTA, CDR2 FQGNSA. CDR3 length: 12 amino acids. CDR3 sequence: CASSFMVLGYTF. The DNA of the CDR3 is TGTGCCAGCAGCTTTATGGTACTTGGCTACACCTTC.

The rearrangement links TRBV19 to TRBJ1-5; 7 nucleotides align to TRBD1. With 3 bases clipped from V and 1 base from J, the junction kept 3 bases outside the gene matches. Germline lookup yields CDR1 LNHDA and CDR2 SQIVND (reference sequence). The CDR3 covers 15 residues. Here the CDR3 DNA reads TGTGCCAGTAGTATGGAACAGGGGAGCAATCAGCCCCAGCATTTT. Protein sequence: CASSMEQGSNQPQHF.

The chain has TRBV5-4 and TRBJ1-4, with TRBD1 matching 9 bases. This CDR3 is built from 14 residues. Per the germline V gene, CDR1 is SGHNT and CDR2 is YYREEE (reference sequence). V was pared by 4 bases and J by 8 bases, with 6 bases of the junction left unmatched. The CDR3: CASSPDRGYEKLFF. The CDR3 coding sequence is TGTGCCAGCAGCCCGGACAGGGGTTACGAAAAACTGTTTTTT.

The rearrangement joins TRBV19 to TRBJ2-2, with a possible D match to TRBD2 (5 bases). Germline V CDR1 and CDR2: LNHDA, SQIVND (reference sequence). The germline V and J ends were trimmed by 3 bases and 7 bases, with 9 bases remaining between them. This CDR3 region has 13 residues. The CDR3 region has the DNA TGTGCCAGTAGTATGAGTGGGAGCGGGGAGCTGTTTTTT. It yields the protein CASSMSGSGELFF.

The chain joins TRBV7-9 to TRBJ2-3; the D gene is possibly TRBD1 (6 bases). Germline lookup yields CDR1 SEHNR and CDR2 FQNEAQ (reference sequence). V lost 6 bases, J lost 3 bases, and 19 bases lay in between. The CDR3 has 16 residues. The CDR3 loop reads CASSQNWGLETDTQYF. The CDR3 DNA sequence: TGTGCCAGCAGTCAGAATTGGGGGCTAGAGACAGATACGCAGTATTTT. The full variable domain, rest sourced from reference TRBV7-9 and TRBJ2-3, is DTGVSQNPRHKITKRGQNVTFRCDPISEHNRLYWYRQTLGQGPEFLTYFQNEAQLEKSRLLSDRFSAERPKGSFSTLEIQRTEQGDSAMYLCASSQNWGLETDTQYFGPGTRLTVL.

This chain links TRBV23-1 with TRBJ1-1; a weak D match, TRBD1 (5 bases). TRBV23-1 is noted as an ORF with a role that remains uncertain. Trimming took 7 bases from V and 4 from J, leaving 22 bases between them. This CDR3 spans 16 amino acids. The CDR3 sequence is CASIRTGGEEATEAFF. CDR3 nucleotides: TGCGCCAGCATTCGCACCGGGGGGGAGGAGGCCACTGAAGCTTTCTTT.

The chain uses TRBV6-5 and TRBJ1-2; D call uncertain. The CDR3 length is 16 residues. V lost 0 bases and J 6 bases, leaving 17 bases between the germline ends. The V gene's germline CDR1 is MNHEY and CDR2 SVGAGI. CDR3 sequence reads: CASSYSRGVGVDGYTF. The CDR3 region has the DNA TGTGCCAGCAGTTACTCGCGGGGAGTCGGGGTTGATGGCTACACCTTC.

The gene calls are TRBV29-1 and TRBJ2-5; tentatively, D is TRBD1 (5 bases). V lost 0 bases and J 1 base, leaving 15 bases between the germline ends. CDR1 and CDR2 from the germline V gene are SQVTM and ANQGSEA. The CDR3 has 16 residues. The CDR3: CSVEDLSRVIQETQYF. The CDR3 DNA reads TGCAGCGTTGAAGATCTCTCCAGGGTGATCCAAGAGACCCAGTACTTC.

The chain carries TRBV4-2 and TRBJ2-3; 10 nucleotides align to TRBD2. Losses at the gene ends were 0 bases for V and 7 bases for J; bases not matched to a gene: 7. The CDR3 contains 16 residues. Germline CDR1 and CDR2: LGHNA and YNFKEQ. The CDR3 sequence is CASSQEATSGPYTQYF. The CDR3 coding sequence is TGTGCCAGCAGCCAAGAGGCGACTAGCGGGCCTTATACGCAGTATTTT.

The J gene is TRBJ1-1, the V gene TRBV19; 10 bases fit TRBD1. The germline V gene has CDR1 LNHDA and CDR2 SQIVND (reference sequence). V trimming: 6 bases; J trimming: 3 bases; junction bases outside the gene matches: 7. This CDR3 region has 15 residues. The CDR3: CASRPGQGHDTEAFF. CDR3 DNA: TGTGCCAGTAGGCCGGGACAGGGGCATGACACTGAAGCTTTCTTT. The full variable domain, completed using reference TRBV19 and TRBJ1-1, is DGGITQSPKYLFRKEGQNVTLSCEQNLNHDAMYWYRQDPGQGLRLIYYSQIVNDFQKGDIAEGYSVSREKKESFPLTVTSAQKNPTAFYLCASRPGQGHDTEAFFGQGTRLTVV.

This chain links TRBV4-1 with TRBJ2-5, with D possibly matching TRBD1 (5 bases). The length of the CDR3 is 14 residues. Between the trimmed V and J ends, which lost 4 bases and 2 bases, there was a span of 11 bases. Germline CDR1 is MGHRA and CDR2 is YSYEKL. The CDR3, as DNA: TGCGCCAGCAGCCCGACAGAACTTCAAGAGACCCAGTACTTC. This sequence encodes CASSPTELQETQYF.